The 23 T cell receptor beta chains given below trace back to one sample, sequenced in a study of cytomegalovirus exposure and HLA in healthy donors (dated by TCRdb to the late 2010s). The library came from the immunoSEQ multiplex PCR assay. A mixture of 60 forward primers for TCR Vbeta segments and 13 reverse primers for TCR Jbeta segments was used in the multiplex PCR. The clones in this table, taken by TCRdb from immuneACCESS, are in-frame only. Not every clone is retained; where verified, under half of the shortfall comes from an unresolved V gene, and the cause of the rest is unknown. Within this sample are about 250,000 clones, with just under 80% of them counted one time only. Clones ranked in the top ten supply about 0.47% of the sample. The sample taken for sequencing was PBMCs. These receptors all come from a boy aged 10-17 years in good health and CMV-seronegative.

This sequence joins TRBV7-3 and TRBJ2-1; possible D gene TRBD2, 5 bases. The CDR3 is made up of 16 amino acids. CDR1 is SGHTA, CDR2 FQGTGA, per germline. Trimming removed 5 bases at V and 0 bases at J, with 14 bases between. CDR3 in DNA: TGTGCCAGCAGCCCAAGCAGAGGGAGCTCCTACAATGAGCAGTTCTTC. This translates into CASSPSRGSSYNEQFF.

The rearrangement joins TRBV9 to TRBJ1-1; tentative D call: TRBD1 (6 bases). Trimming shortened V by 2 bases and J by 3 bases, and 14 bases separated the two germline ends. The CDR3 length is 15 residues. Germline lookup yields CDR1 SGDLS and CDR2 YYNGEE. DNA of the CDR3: TGTGCCAGCAGCGTTCAGGGGTCCGGGGACACTGAAGCTTTCTTT. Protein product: CASSVQGSGDTEAFF.

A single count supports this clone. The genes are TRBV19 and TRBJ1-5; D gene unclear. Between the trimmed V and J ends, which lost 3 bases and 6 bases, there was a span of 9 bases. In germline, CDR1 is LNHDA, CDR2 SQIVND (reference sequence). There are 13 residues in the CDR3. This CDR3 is CASSMGEGQPQHF. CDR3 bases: TGTGCCAGTAGTATGGGCGAAGGTCAGCCCCAGCATTTT.

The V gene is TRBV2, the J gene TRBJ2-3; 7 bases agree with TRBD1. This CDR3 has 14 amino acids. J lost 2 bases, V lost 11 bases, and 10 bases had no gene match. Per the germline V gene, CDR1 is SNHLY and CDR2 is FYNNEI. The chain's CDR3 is CAFRDSGSTDTQYF. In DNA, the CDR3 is TGTGCCTTCCGGGACAGCGGTTCCACAGATACGCAGTATTTT.

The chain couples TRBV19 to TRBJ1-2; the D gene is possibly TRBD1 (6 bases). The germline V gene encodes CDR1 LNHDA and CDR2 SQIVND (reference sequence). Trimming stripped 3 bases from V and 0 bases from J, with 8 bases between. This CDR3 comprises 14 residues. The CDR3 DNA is TGTGCCAGTAGTATCAGGGACACTAACTATGGCTACACCTTC. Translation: CASSIRDTNYGYTF. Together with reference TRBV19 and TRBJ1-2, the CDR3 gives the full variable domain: DGGITQSPKYLFRKEGQNVTLSCEQNLNHDAMYWYRQDPGQGLRLIYYSQIVNDFQKGDIAEGYSVSREKKESFPLTVTSAQKNPTAFYLCASSIRDTNYGYTFGSGTRLTVV.

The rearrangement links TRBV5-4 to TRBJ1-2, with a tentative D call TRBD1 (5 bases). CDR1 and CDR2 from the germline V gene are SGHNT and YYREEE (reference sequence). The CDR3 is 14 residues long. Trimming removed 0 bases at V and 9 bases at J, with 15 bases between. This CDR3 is CASSLAGQPGRYTF. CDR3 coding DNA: TGTGCCAGCAGCTTGGCAGGGCAGCCCGGCCGCTACACCTTC.

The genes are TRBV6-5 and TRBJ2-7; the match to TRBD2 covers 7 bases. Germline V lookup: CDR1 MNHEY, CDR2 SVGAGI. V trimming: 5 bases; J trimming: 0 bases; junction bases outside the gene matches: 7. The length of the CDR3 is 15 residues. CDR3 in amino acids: CASSPSGAPSYEQYF. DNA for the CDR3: TGTGCCAGCAGTCCAAGCGGGGCTCCCTCCTACGAGCAGTACTTC.

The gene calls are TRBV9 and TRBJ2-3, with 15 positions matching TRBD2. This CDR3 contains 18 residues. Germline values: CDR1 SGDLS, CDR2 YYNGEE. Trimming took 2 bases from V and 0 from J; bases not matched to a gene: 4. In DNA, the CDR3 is TGTGCCAGCAGCGTCTGGACTAGCGGGAGGGACAGCACAGATACGCAGTATTTT. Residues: CASSVWTSGRDSTDTQYF.

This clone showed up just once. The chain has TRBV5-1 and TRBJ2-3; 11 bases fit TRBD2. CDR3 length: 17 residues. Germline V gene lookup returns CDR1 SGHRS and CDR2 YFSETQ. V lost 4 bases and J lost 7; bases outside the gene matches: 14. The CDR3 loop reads CASSPGIAGGPGNTQYF. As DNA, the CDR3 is TGCGCCAGCAGCCCGGGTATAGCGGGGGGGCCGGGAAATACGCAGTATTTT.

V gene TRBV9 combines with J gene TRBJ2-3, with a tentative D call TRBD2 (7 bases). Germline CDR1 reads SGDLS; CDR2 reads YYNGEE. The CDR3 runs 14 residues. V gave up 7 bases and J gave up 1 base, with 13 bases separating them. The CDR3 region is CASGGGGGTDTQYF. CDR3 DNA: TGTGCCAGCGGGGGGGGCGGTGGCACAGATACGCAGTATTTT.

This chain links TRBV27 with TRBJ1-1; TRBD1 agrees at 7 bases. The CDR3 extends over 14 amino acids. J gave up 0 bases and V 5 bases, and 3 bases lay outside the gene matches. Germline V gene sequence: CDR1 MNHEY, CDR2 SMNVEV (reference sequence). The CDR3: CASSTTGLNTEAFF. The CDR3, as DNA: TGTGCCAGCAGTACGACAGGGTTGAACACTGAAGCTTTCTTT.

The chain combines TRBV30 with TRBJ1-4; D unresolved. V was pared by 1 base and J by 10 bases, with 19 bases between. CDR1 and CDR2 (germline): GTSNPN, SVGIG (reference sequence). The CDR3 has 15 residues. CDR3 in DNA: TGTGCCTGGAGTGATGGATCCCTTAATGCGGGAAAACTGTTTTTT. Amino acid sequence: CAWSDGSLNAGKLFF. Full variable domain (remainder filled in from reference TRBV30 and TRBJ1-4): SQTIHQWPATLVQPVGSPLSLECTVEGTSNPNLYWYRQAAGRGLQLLFYSVGIGQISSEVPQNLSASRPQDRQFILSSKKLLLSDSGFYLCAWSDGSLNAGKLFFGSGTQLSVL.

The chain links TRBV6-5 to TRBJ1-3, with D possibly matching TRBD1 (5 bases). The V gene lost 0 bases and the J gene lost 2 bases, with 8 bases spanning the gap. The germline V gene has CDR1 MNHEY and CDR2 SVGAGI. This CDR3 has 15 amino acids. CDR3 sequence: CASSYSTGAGNTIYF. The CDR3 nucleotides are TGTGCCAGCAGTTACTCGACGGGGGCTGGAAACACCATATATTTT.

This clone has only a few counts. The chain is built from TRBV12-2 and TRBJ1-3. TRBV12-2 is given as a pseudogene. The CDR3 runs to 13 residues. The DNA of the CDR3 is TGTGCAAGTCGCTCCTCCTCTGGAAACACCATATATTTT. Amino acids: CASRSSSGNTIYF.

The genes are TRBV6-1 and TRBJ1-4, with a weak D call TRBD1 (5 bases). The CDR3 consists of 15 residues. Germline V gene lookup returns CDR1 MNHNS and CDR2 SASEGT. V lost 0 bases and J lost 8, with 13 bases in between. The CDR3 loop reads CASSEARRGNEKLFF. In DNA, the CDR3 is TGTGCCAGCAGTGAAGCGCGTAGGGGAAACGAAAAACTGTTTTTT.

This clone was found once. This CDR3 is CASSPNKGVYGYTF. The CDR3 coding sequence is TGTGCCAGCAGCCCAAATAAGGGAGTCTATGGCTACACCTTC. The chain joins TRBV11-3 to TRBJ1-2, with D unclear. Germline-derived CDR1 and CDR2 are SGHNT and YENEEA. Trimming took off 5 bases at V and 4 bases at J, with 14 bases between the two ends. The CDR3 contains 14 residues.

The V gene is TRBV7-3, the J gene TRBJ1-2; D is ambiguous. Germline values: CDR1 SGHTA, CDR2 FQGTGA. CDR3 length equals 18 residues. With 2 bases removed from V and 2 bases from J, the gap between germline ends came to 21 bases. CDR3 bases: TGTGCCAGCAGCTTAGATCCGGTATCACCTATAATCAACTATGGCTACACCTTC. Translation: CASSLDPVSPIINYGYTF.

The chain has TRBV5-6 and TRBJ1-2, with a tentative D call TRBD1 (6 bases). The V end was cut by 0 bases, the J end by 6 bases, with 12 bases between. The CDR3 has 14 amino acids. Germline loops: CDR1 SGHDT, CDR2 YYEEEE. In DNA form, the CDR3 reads TGTGCCAGCAGCTTGGGCAGGGGCAGAGATGGCTACACCTTC. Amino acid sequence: CASSLGRGRDGYTF.

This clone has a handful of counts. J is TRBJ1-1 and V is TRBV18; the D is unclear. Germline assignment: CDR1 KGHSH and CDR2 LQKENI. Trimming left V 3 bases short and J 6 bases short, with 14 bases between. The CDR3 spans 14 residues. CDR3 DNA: TGTGCCAGCTCACCGACACAGAAGCTTTCTGAAGCTTTCTTT. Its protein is CASSPTQKLSEAFF. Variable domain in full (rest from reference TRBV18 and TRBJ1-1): NAGVMQNPRHLVRRRGQEARLRCSPMKGHSHVYWYRQLPEEGLKFMVYLQKENIIDESGMPKERFSAEFPKEGPSILRIQQVVRGDSAAYFCASSPTQKLSEAFFGQGTRLTVV.

The CDR3 bases are TGTGCCAGCAAGCGGGGTGGGGTTTCCTACGAGCAGTACTTC. Protein sequence: CASKRGGVSYEQYF. The chain combines TRBV11-3 with TRBJ2-7, with 7 positions matching TRBD2. V lost 7 bases, J lost 1 base, and 7 bases stayed unmatched. Per the germline V gene, CDR1 is SGHNT and CDR2 is YENEEA. CDR3 length equals 14 residues.

The CDR3 DNA reads as TGTGCCACCAGCAGAGATATCACAGATACGCAGTATTTT. Translating gives CATSRDITDTQYF. V gene TRBV15 combines with J gene TRBJ2-3; D not resolved. This CDR3 is 13 amino acids long. From germline, CDR1 is LNHNV and CDR2 YYDKDF (reference sequence). The V gene lost 0 bases and the J gene lost 2 bases, with 3 bases spanning the gap.

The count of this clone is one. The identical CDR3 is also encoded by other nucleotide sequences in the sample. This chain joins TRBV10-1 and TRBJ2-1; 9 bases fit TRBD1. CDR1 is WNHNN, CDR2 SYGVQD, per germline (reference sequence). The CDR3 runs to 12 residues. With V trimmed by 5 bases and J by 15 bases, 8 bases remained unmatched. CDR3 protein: CASSFRGQGPFF. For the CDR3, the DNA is TGCGCCAGCAGTTTCAGGGGACAGGGCCCGTTCTTC.

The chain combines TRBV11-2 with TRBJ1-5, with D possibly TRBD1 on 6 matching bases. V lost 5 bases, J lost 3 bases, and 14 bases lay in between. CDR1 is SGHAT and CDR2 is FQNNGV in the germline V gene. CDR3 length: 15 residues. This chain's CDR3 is CASSERSGDNQPQHF. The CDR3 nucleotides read TGTGCCAGCAGCGAAAGATCAGGGGACAATCAGCCCCAGCATTTT.